Only a few counts were recorded for the clone carrying this T cell receptor (beta chain). Its target is unknown. Donors showed nominal health when sampled, although they likely had unrecorded immune exposures. The PCR was carried out with 60 Vbeta primers and 13 Jbeta primers. TCRdb's table, derived via immunoSEQ multiplex PCR, lists solely in-frame clones and lacks some. The top ten hold 5.5% of the sample, which has roughly 120,000 clones, about 8.5% seen once. These data originate in a study of cytomegalovirus exposure and HLA in healthy donors. Study observations and caveats: Cytomegalovirus association was assigned to about 150 TCR beta chains.

After removal of 3 bases from V and 8 bases from J, the junction contained 4 bases not matched to a gene. Germline V gene data show CDR1 as SGHAT and CDR2 as FQNNGV. The CDR3 loop spans 13 amino acids. This receptor was identified in a man in his forties in good health and CMV-seronegative. V gene TRBV11-2 combines with J gene TRBJ1-1; 9 positions match TRBD1. The sample taken for sequencing was PBMCs. This chain's CDR3 is CASSFGTGSEAFF. In nucleotides, the CDR3 is TGTGCCAGCAGCTTCGGGACAGGGTCCGAAGCTTTCTTT.